This TCR beta chain was recorded in a study of PD-1 blockade in classical Hodgkin lymphoma. In the case of this clone: Its cognate antigen is unknown.

General study findings and limits: Those achieving complete response showed baseline diversity like newly diagnosed patients. Reported baseline diversity: healthy donors highest, relapsed/refractory patients lowest.

Clones were read by immunoSEQ multiplex PCR, and TCRdb kept only the in-frame ones, dropping some. Here the sample spans 89,000 or so clones, around 90% being singletons. Brentuximab vedotin exposure varied among the patients, all of whom had relapsed after autologous stem cell transplantation. The best responses consisted of complete response, partial response or progressive disease. V lost 4 bases and J lost 3; bases outside the gene matches: 5. This CDR3 contains 14 residues. CDR1 and CDR2 from the germline V gene are MNHNS and SASEGT. The sequencing here drew on peripheral blood mononuclear cells (PBMCs), taken before the second cycle of nivolumab. This chain links TRBV6-1 with TRBJ2-7; 8 nucleotides agree with TRBD1. The sequence came from a human donor with classical Hodgkin lymphoma. The CDR3 coding sequence is TGTGCCAGCAGTGGAAGGACAGGGAACTACGAGCAGTACTTC. It codes for CASSGRTGNYEQYF.